These 3 T cell receptor beta chains share one sample of origin, sequenced in a study of blood T cell repertoires in COVID-19. Generated by immunoSEQ multiplex PCR, the TCRdb table keeps only in-frame clones and is missing some. Here the sample spans 300,000 to 400,000 clones, about 93% being singletons. Sequencing input: peripheral blood. The source of these receptors is a woman between 18 and 30 years old who had recovered from COVID-19.

This chain connects TRBV5-4 to TRBJ1-2, with D tentatively TRBD1 (5 bases). Trimming removed 2 bases at V and 8 bases at J, with 13 bases between. Germline V gene data show CDR1 as SGHNT and CDR2 as YYREEE (reference sequence). CDR3 length equals 13 residues. CDR3 DNA: TGTGCCAGCAGCTTACCAGGGATGGGCGGCTACACCTTC. It codes for CASSLPGMGGYTF.

The J gene is TRBJ2-3, the V gene TRBV10-3, with a weak D call TRBD1 (5 bases). Trimming stripped 3 bases from V and 4 bases from J, with 17 bases between. Per germline, CDR1 ENHRY and CDR2 SYGVKD. The CDR3 loop spans 16 amino acids. The chain's CDR3 is CAISDLRRGWADTQYF. In nucleotides, the CDR3 is TGTGCCATCAGTGATCTTCGAAGGGGTTGGGCAGATACGCAGTATTTT.

V is TRBV2 and J is TRBJ2-2, with 8 bases matching TRBD2. V dropped 6 bases and J dropped 7; count of bases not matched to a gene: 4. Germline V gene sequence: CDR1 SNHLY, CDR2 FYNNEI. The CDR3 extends over 13 amino acids. CDR3: CASRDGTSGELFF. The CDR3 DNA reads as TGTGCCAGCAGAGACGGGACTAGCGGGGAGCTGTTTTTT.